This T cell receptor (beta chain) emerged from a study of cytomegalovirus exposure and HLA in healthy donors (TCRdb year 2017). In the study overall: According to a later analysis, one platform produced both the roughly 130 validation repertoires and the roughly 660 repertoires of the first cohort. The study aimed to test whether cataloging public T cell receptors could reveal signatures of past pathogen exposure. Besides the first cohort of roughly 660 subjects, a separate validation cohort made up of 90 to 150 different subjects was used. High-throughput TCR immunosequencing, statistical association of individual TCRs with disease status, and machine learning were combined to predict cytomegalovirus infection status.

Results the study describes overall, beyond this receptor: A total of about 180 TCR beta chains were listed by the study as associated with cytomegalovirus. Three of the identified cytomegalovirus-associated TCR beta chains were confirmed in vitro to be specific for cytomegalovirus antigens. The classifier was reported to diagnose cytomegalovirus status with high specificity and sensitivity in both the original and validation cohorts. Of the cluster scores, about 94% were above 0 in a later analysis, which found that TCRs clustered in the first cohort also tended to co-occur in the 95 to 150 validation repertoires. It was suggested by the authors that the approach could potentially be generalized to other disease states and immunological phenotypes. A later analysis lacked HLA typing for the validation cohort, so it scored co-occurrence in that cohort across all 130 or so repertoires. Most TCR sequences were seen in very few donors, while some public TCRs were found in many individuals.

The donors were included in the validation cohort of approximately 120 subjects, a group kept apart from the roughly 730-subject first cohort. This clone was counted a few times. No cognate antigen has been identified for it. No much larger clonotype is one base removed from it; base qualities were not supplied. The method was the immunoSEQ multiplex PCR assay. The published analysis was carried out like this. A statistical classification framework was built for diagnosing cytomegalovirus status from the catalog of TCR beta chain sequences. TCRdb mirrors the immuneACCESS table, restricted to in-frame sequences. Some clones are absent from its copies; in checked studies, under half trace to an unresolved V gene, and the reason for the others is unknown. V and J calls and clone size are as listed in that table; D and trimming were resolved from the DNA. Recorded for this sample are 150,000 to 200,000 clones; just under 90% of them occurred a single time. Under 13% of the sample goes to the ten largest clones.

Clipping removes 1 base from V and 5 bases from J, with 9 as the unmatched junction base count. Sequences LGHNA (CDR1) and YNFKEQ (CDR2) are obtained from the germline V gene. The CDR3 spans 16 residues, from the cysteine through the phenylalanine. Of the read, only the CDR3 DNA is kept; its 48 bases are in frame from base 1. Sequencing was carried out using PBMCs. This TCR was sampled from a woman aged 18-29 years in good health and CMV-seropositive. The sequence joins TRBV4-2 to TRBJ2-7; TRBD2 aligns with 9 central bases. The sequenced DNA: TGTGCCAGCAGCCAAGGTTCCGGACTAGCGTCCGACGAGCAGTACTTC. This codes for CASSQGSGLASDEQYF.